Below, one T cell receptor beta chain is given with its context. This record comes from a study of blood T cell repertoires in COVID-19. At the level of the study: Samples of COVID-19 (acute and convalescent) were obtained from the United States, Italy and Spain. Sources were T cells, B-cell-depleted T cells, or PBMCs; the material itself was cDNA or gDNA.

Per the original data handling: Quantification of nucleated cells was approximated via reference gene primer amplification. Libraries were prepared by immunoSEQ multiplex PCR; TCRdb keeps only in-frame clonotypes and omits some of them. V and J calls and clone size follow that table, whereas D and trimming were derived from the DNA. The sample contains about 36,000 clones, roughly nine tenths of which appear only once. Germline V gives CDR1 MGHDK, CDR2 SYGVNS. The CDR3 contains 12 residues. The V gene lost 4 bases and the J gene lost 7 bases, with 10 bases spanning the gap. Sample: peripheral blood. This chain links TRBV25-1 with TRBJ1-2, with D hard to call. This receptor was identified in a man aged 55 to 70 with acute or convalescent COVID-19. Here the CDR3 DNA reads TGTGCCAGCAGTGTGGGAGCCTCTGGCTACACCTTC. Translated: CASSVGASGYTF.